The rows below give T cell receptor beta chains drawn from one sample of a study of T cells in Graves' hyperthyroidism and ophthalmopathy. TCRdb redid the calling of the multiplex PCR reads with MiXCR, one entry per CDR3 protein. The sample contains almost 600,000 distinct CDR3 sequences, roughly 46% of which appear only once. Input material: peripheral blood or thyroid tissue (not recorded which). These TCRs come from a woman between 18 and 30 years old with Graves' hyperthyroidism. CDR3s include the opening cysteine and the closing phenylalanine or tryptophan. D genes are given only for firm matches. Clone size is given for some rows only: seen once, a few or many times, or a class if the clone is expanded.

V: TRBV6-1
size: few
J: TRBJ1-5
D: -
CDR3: CASSKIPPGGRVNQPQHF
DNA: TGTGCCAGCAGCAAAATCCCACCAGGCGGGCGTGTAAATCAGCCCCAGCATTTT

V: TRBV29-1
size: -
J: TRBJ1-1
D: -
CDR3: CSVEDPYGLAEATF
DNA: TGCAGCGTTGAAGATCCTTACGGGCTCGCTGAAGCTACCTTT

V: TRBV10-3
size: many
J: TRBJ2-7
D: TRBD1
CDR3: CAISESKGPRGSYEQYF
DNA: TGTGCCATCAGTGAGTCGAAGGGACCCAGGGGGTCCTACGAGCAGTACTTC

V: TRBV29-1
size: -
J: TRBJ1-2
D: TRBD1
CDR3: CSHPPGQGFTYGYTF
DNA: TGCAGTCATCCCCCGGGACAGGGCTTTACCTATGGCTACACCTTC

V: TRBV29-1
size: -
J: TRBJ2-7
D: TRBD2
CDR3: CSVLGLAGAGSYEQYF
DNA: TGCAGCGTTTTGGGACTAGCGGGGGCGGGCTCCTACGAGCAGTACTTC

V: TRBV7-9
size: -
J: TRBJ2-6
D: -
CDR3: CASSSYRQGSGGSGANVLTF
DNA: TGTGCCAGCAGCTCCTACCGACAGGGAAGTGGAGGGTCTGGGGCCAACGTCCTGACTTTC

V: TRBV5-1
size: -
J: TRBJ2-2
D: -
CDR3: CASSFSAVSNTGELFF
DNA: TGCGCCAGCAGTTTTTCGGCGGTTTCGAACACCGGGGAGCTGTTTTTT

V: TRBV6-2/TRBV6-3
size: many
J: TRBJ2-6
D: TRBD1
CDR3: CASRRQGAQANVLTF
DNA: TGTGCCAGCAGGCGACAGGGGGCGCAGGCCAACGTCCTGACTTTC

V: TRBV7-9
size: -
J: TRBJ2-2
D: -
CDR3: CASSPAEGPTGELFF
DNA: TGTGCCAGCAGCCCGGCGGAGGGGCCCACCGGGGAGCTGTTTTTT

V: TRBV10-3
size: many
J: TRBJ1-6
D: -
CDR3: CAIQGSRGRATLNSPLHF
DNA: TGTGCCATCCAGGGTAGCCGGGGGCGTGCGACCCTTAATTCACCCCTCCACTTT

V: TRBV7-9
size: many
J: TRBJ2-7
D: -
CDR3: CASSPGSYEQYF
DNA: TGTGCCAGCAGCCCCGGGTCCTACGAGCAGTACTTC

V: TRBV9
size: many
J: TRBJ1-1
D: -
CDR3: CASSVVEGPNTEAFF
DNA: TGTGCCAGCAGCGTAGTCGAGGGGCCGAACACTGAAGCTTTCTTT

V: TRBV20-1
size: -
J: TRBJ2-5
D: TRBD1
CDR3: CSAPRTGLETQYF
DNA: TGCAGTGCGCCCAGGACAGGGTTGGAGACCCAGTACTTC

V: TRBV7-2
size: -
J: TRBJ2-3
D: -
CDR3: CASSPWVSSGLTDTQYF
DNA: TGTGCCAGCAGCCCCTGGGTCAGCTCCGGGCTCACAGATACGCAGTATTTT

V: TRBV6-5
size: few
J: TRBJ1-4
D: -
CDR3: CASSHQGGREKLFF
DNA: TGTGCCAGCAGTCACCAGGGTGGCCGTGAAAAACTGTTTTTT

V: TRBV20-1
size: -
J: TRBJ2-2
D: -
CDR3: CSARGSTGELFF
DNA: TGCAGTGCTAGAGGGTCCACCGGGGAGCTGTTTTTT

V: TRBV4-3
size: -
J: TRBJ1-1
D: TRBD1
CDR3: CASSLGPETGGRTEAFF
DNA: TGCGCCAGCAGCCTAGGACCGGAGACAGGGGGAAGGACTGAAGCTTTCTTT

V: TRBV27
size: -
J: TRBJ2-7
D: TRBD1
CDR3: CASSLKTGTGAYEQYF
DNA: TGTGCCAGCAGTCTCAAGACCGGGACAGGTGCCTACGAGCAGTACTTC

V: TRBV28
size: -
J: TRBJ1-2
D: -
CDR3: CARDWGTGIRRDGYTF
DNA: TGTGCCCGAGATTGGGGGACGGGGATCAGGAGGGATGGCTACACCTTC

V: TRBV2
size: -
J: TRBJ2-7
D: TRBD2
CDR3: CASSVGLAGGNEQYF
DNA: TGTGCCAGCAGTGTAGGACTAGCGGGAGGTAACGAGCAGTACTTC

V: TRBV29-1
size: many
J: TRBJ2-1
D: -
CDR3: CSVVGRDEQFF
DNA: TGCAGCGTTGTAGGACGCGATGAGCAGTTCTTC

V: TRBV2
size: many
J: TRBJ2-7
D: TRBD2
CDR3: CASSEALAGRARGEQYF
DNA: TGTGCCAGCAGTGAAGCGCTGGCCGGGAGGGCCCGGGGGGAGCAGTACTTC

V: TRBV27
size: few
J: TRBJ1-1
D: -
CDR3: CASSLFTENTEAFF
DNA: TGTGCCAGCAGTTTGTTTACGGAGAACACTGAAGCTTTCTTT

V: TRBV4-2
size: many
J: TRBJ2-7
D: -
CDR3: CASSQTPVNYYEQYF
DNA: TGTGCCAGCAGCCAAACCCCCGTAAACTACTACGAGCAGTACTTC

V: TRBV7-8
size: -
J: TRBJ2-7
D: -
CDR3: CASSLNSGYEQYF
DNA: TGTGCCAGCAGCTTAAATTCAGGGTACGAGCAGTACTTC

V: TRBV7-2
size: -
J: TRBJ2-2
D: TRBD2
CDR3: CASSRTSGPSNEQFF
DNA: TGTGCCAGCAGCCGTACTAGCGGGCCGAGTAATGAGCAGTTTTTT

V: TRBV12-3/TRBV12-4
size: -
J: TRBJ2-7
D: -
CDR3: CASSFNGVYEQYF
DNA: TGTGCCAGCAGTTTCAACGGGGTCTACGAGCAGTACTTC

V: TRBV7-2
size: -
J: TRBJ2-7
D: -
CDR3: CASSLTGGGGSYEQYF
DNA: TGTGCCAGCAGCTTAACAGGAGGGGGGGGGAGCTACGAGCAGTACTTC

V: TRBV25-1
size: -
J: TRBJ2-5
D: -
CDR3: CASAGTSGGETQYF
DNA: TGTGCCAGCGCCGGGACGTCGGGCGGGGAGACCCAGTACTTC

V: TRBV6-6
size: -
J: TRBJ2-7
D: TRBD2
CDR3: CASSTAGLAGGYEQYF
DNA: TGTGCCAGCAGTACCGCGGGACTAGCGGGAGGGTACGAGCAGTACTTC

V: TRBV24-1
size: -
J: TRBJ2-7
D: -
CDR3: CATSDSGTGTYEQYF
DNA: TGTGCCACCAGTGATTCAGGGACGGGGACCTACGAGCAGTACTTC

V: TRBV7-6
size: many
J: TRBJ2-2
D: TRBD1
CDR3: CASSFLAGGTTGGTGELFF
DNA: TGTGCCAGCAGCTTTCTTGCAGGGGGAACGACCGGAGGTACCGGGGAGCTGTTTTTT

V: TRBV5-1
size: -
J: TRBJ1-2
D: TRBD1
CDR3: CASSLGQGEGYTF
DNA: TGCGCCAGCAGCCTGGGACAGGGAGAAGGCTACACCTTC

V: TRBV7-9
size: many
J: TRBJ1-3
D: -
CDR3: CASSLGPRPASGNTIYF
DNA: TGTGCCAGCAGCTTAGGGCCACGGCCAGCCTCTGGAAACACCATATATTTT

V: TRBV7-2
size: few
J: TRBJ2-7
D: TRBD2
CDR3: CASSLTSSGGFYEQYF
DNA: TGTGCCAGCAGCTTAACGTCTAGCGGGGGTTTCTACGAGCAGTACTTC

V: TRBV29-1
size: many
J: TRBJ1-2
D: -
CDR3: CSVEGGRGRNYGYTF
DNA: TGCAGCGTTGAGGGGGGACGTGGCAGGAACTATGGCTACACCTTC

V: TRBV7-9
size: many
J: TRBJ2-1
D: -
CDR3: CASSPTDNTFYNEQFF
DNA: TGTGCCAGCAGCCCCACTGACAATACTTTCTACAATGAGCAGTTCTTC

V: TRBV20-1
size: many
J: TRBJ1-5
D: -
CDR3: CSARGYRDSNQPQHF
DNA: TGCAGTGCTAGAGGGTACCGGGACAGCAATCAGCCCCAGCATTTT

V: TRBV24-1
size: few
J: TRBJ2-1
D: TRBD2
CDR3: CATSDGLAGNEQFF
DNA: TGTGCCACCAGTGACGGACTAGCGGGGAATGAGCAGTTCTTC

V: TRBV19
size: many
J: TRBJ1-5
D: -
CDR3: CASSLRDPVVTQHF
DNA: TGTGCCAGTAGTCTCCGGGACCCGGTCGTGACCCAGCATTTT

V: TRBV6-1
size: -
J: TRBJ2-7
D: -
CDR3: CASSERAGGSYNEQYF
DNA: TGTGCCAGCAGTGAAAGGGCGGGTGGCTCCTACAATGAGCAGTACTTC

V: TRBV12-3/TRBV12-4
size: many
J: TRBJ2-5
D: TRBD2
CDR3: CASSDIGGVETQYF
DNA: TGTGCCAGCAGTGATATCGGGGGGGTCGAGACCCAGTACTTC

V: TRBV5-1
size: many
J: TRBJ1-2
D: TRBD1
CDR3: CASSSLPGQGAEDTF
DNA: TGCGCCAGCAGCTCACTACCGGGACAGGGGGCAGAAGACACCTTC

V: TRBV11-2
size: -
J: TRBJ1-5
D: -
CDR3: CASSFQGTCYDQPQHF
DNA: TGTGCCAGCAGCTTTCAGGGGACATGCTACGATCAGCCCCAGCATTTT

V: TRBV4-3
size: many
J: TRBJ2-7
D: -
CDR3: CASSQDKGTLYEQYF
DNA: TGCGCCAGCAGCCAAGATAAGGGTACCTTATACGAGCAGTACTTC

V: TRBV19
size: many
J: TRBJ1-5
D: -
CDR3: CASSPGGPNQPQHF
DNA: TGTGCCAGTAGCCCCGGGGGCCCCAATCAGCCCCAGCATTTT

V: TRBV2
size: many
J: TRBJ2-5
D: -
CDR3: CASEHGQQETQYF
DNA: TGTGCCAGCGAACACGGACAGCAGGAGACCCAGTACTTC

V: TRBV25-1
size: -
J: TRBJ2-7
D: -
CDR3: CASSQGTSSAGAGPGYEQYF
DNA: TGTGCCAGCAGTCAGGGAACTAGCAGTGCTGGGGCCGGGCCGGGGTACGAGCAGTACTTC

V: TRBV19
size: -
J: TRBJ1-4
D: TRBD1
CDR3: CASSVQGAGEKLFF
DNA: TGTGCCAGTAGTGTACAGGGGGCGGGCGAAAAACTGTTTTTT

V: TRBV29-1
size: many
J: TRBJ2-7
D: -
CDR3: CSVVTGYEQYF
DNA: TGCAGCGTAGTAACAGGCTACGAGCAGTACTTC